This T cell receptor beta chain was sequenced for a study of T cells after yellow fever vaccination. This clonotype was observed a few times. A process of 5'RACE template switching, which added a universal primer site and UMIs, was used to make TCR cDNA. Each CDR3 protein gets one entry after TCRdb re-called the 5' RACE reads with MiXCR. The sample consists of 500,000 to 650,000 distinct CDR3 sequences, roughly 14% of them appearing once. In germline, CDR1 is SGHTA, CDR2 FQGNSA. The CDR3 consists of 15 residues. V was pared by 4 bases and J by 6 bases, with 16 bases between. The source material was PBMCs, sampled on the day of the yellow fever booster vaccination. The receptor was derived from a man aged 25 to 40 who received the YFV17D yellow fever vaccine. The chain has TRBV7-2 and TRBJ2-4, with D maybe TRBD2 (6 bases). CDR3 amino acids: CASSSQFGGTNIQYF. In DNA form, the CDR3 reads TGTGCCAGCAGCTCCCAGTTCGGCGGGACAAACATTCAGTACTTC.